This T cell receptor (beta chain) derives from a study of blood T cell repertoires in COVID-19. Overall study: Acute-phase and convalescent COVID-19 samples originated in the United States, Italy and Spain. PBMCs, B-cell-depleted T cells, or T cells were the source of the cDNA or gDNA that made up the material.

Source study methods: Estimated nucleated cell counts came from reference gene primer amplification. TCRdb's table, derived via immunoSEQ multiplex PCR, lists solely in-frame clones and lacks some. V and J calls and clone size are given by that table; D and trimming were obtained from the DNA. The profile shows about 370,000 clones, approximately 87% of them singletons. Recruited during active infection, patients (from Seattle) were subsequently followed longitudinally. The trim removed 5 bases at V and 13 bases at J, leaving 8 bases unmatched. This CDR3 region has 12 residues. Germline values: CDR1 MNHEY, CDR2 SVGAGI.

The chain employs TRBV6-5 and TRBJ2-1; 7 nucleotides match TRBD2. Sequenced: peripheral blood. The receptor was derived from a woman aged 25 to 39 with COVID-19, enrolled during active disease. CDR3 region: CASSPEGLRQFF. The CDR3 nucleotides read TGTGCCAGCAGTCCGGAGGGACTACGTCAGTTCTTC.